This T cell receptor beta chain was captured in a study of T cell clusters in autoimmune cytopenias. General observations from the study: Exclusive TRB clusters were almost three-fold more numerous in healthy donors than in active autoimmune hepatitis. Primary autoimmune cytopenia patients seemingly lacked the physiological T cell clusters found in healthy donors.

One tube held mixed TRB-A and TRB-B primer pools for touch-down PCR. Using the multiplex PCR reads, TCRdb records one entry per CDR3 protein without DNA. This table holds roughly 5,000 distinct CDR3 sequences. As to this clonotype: Its antigen is not known.

CDR3 length equals 15 residues. In germline, CDR1 is SGHDT, CDR2 YYEEEE. TRB amplification used around 270 ng of peripheral blood genomic DNA. These records were also assigned to another study, of T cell repertoires in aging, cancer and after chemotherapy. That work states: Clear clonal overlap appeared across healthy donor samples taken over several months to years. Across the chemotherapy interval, each cancer cohort showed higher median generation probability, suggesting thymic rebound.

The sample taken for sequencing was peripheral blood. This TCR was sampled from a human donor in good health. V and J are TRBV5-6 and TRBJ2-7; checking the TCRdb D call of TRBD2 is not possible without DNA. The CDR3 is CASSFRLAVDYEQYF.